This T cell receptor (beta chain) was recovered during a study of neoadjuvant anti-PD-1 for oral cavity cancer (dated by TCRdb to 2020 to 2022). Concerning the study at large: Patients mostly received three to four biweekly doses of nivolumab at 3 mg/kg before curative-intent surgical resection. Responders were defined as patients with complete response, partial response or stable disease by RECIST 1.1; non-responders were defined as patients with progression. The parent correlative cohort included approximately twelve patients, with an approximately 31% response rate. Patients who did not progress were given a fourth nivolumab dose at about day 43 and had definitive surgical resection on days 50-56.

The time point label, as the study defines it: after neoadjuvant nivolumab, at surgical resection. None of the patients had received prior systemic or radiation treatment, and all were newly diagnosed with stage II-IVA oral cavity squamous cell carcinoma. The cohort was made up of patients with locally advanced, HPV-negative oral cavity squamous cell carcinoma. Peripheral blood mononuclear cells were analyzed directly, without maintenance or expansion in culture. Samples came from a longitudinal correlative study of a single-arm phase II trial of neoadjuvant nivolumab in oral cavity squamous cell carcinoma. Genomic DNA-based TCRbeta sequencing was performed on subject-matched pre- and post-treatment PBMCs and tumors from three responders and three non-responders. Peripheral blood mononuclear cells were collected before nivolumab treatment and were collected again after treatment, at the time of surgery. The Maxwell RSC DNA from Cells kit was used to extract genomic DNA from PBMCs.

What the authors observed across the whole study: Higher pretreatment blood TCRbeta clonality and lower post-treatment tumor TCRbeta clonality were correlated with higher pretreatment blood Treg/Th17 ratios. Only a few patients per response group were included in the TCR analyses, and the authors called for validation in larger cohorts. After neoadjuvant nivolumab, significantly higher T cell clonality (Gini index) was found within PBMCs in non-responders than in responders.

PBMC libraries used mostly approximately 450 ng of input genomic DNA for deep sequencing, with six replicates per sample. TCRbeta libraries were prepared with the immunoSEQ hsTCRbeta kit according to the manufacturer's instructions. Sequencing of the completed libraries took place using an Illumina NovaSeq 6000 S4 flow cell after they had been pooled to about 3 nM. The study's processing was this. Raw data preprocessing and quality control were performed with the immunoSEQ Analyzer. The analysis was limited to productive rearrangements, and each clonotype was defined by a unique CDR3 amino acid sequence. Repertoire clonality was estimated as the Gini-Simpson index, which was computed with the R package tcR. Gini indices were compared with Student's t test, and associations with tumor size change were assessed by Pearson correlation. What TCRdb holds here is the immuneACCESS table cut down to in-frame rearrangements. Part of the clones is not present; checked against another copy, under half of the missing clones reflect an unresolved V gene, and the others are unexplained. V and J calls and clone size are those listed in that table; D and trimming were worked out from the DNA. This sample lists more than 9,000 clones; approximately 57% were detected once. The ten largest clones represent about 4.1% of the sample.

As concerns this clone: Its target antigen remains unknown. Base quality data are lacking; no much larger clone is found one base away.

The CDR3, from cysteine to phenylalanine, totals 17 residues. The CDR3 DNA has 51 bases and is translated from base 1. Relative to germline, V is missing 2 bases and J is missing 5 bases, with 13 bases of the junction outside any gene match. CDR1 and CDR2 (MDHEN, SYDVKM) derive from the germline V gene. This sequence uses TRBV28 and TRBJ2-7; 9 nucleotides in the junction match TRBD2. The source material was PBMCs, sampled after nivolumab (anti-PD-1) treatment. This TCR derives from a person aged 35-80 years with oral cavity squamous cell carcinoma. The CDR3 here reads CASSLARLSGSRHEQYF. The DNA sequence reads TGTGCCAGCAGTTTAGCACGGCTTAGCGGGAGTCGACACGAGCAGTACTTC.